This TCR beta chain derives from a study of control samples from healthy donors and cancer patients. Sequencing was performed with immunoSEQ multiplex PCR; in TCRdb, only in-frame clones are kept and a portion is missing. This table holds 75,000 to 95,000 clones, approximately 84% found once. From germline, CDR1 is MDHEN and CDR2 SYDVKM. The CDR3 loop spans 14 amino acids. The V gene end was trimmed by 8 bases and the J gene end by 9 bases; junction bases not matched to a gene: 9. This clonotype was sampled from a man in his sixties or seventies with lung cancer. The sequenced sample was PBMCs. J is TRBJ2-2 and V is TRBV28; 10 positions agree with TRBD2. In nucleotides, the CDR3 is TGTGCCAGCCAGCGGGGGGGCTCCACTAGGGAGCTGTTTTTT. It encodes CASQRGGSTRELFF.